The clone carrying this T cell receptor beta chain was detected only a few times. CDR1 MGHDK and CDR2 SYGVNS come from the germline V gene. The CDR3 runs to 16 residues. J lost 2 bases, V lost 3 bases, and 9 bases had no gene match. Original data processing: Amplification of reference gene primers provided the estimated nucleated cell counts. The table came from immunoSEQ multiplex PCR; TCRdb's copy has only in-frame clones and leaves some out. V, J and clone size derive from that table, while D and trimming were established from the DNA sequence. The sample has a few hundred thousand clones, roughly 80% seen once. This sample is drawn from a study of blood T cell repertoires in COVID-19.

Material for sequencing was peripheral blood. This TCR was recovered from a woman aged 18-29 years with acute or convalescent COVID-19. The J gene is TRBJ2-7, the V gene TRBV25-1, with 8 bases fitting TRBD1. Here the CDR3 DNA reads TGTGCCAGCAGTGACCAAGGACAGGGTACCCCCTACGAGCAGTACTTC. It is translated as CASSDQGQGTPYEQYF.